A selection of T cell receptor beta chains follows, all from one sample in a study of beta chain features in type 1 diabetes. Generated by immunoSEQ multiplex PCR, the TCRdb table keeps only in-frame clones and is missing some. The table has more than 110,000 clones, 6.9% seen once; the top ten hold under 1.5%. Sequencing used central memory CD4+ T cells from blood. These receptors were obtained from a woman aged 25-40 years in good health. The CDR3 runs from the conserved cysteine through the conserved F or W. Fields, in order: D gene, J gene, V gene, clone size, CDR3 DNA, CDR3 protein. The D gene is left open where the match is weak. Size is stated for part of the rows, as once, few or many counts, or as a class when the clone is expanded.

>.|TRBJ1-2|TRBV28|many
TGTGCCAGCAGTTCATCGGACAGCATCTATGGCTACACCTTC
CASSSSDSIYGYTF
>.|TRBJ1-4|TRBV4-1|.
TGCGCCAGCAGCCCACAGACACCGAATGAAAAACTGTTTTTT
CASSPQTPNEKLFF
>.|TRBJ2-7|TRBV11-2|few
TGTGCCAGCAGCCCAAATAGCGGCCCCTACGAGCAGTACTTC
CASSPNSGPYEQYF
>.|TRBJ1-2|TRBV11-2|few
TGTGCCAGCAGCAAAGAGGAGGGACGAGGCTACACCTTC
CASSKEEGRGYTF
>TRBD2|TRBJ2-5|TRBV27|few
TGTGCCAGCAGTTTGGGACTAGCGGGAGTAGGACAAGAGACCCAGTACTTC
CASSLGLAGVGQETQYF
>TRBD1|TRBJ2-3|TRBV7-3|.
TGTGCCAGCAGCTTTAGACGGACAGGGAGCACAGATACGCAGTATTTT
CASSFRRTGSTDTQYF
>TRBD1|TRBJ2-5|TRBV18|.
TGTGCCAGCTCACAGGGACAGGGAGGAGAGACCCAGTACTTC
CASSQGQGGETQYF
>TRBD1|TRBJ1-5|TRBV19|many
TGTGCCAGTGAGATAGGGGGCAGTCAGCCCCAGCATTTT
CASEIGGSQPQHF
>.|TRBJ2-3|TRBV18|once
TGTGCCAGCTCACCAATGGGACAAAGACCAACAGATACGCAGTATTTT
CASSPMGQRPTDTQYF
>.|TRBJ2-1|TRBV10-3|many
TGTGCCATCAGTGAAAGTACAAATGAGCAGTTCTTC
CAISESTNEQFF
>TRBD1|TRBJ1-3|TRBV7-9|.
TGTGCCAGCAGCTCGTGGGACAGGGGCCACTCTGGAAACACCATATATTTT
CASSSWDRGHSGNTIYF
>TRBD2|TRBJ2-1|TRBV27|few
TGTGCCAGCAGTTTAGCGGGACGGGAGGGCAGGAATGAGCAGTTCTTC
CASSLAGREGRNEQFF
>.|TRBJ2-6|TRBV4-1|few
TGCGCCAGCAGCTTAACCTCAGGCATGAGCTCTGGGGCCAACGTCCTGACTTTC
CASSLTSGMSSGANVLTF
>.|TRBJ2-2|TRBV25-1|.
TGTGCCAGCAGTGCTTCTAGCGCCGGGGAGCTGTTTTTT
CASSASSAGELFF
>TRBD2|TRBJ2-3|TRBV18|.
TGTGCCAGCTCACCCGGAGGACTAGCGGGAAGAGGGGCGCAGTATTTT
CASSPGGLAGRGAQYF
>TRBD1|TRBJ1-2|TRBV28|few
TGTGCCAGCAGTGGAGGGGGCGAATCAGGAGGCTACACCTTC
CASSGGGESGGYTF
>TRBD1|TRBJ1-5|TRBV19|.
TGTGCCAGTAGTCTATTGACAGGGCGACAGCCCCAGCATTTT
CASSLLTGRQPQHF
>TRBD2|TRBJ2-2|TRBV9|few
TGTGCCAGCAGCGTGGCGGCTAGCGGCTACACCGGGGAGCTGTTTTTT
CASSVAASGYTGELFF
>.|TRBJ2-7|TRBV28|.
TGTGCCAGCCGGACAGAAACTATCTACGAGCAGTACTTC
CASRTETIYEQYF
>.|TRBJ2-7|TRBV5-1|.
TGCGCCAGCAGCGATACGGGCTACGAGCAGTACTTC
CASSDTGYEQYF
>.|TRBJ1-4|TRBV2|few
TGTGCCAGCAGTGAAAGGGGCGCGCATTCAACTAATGAAAAACTGTTTTTT
CASSERGAHSTNEKLFF
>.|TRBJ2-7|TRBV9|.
TGTGCCAGCAGCGTAGATCCCGGAGTCTCCTACGAGCAGCACTTC
CASSVDPGVSYEQHF
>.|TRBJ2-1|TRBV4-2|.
TGTGCCAGCAGCCAAGAGGCGGGCGGATCCTACAATGAGCAGTTCTTC
CASSQEAGGSYNEQFF
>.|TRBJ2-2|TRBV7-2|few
TGTGCCAGCAGCCCCCGTAGCACCGGGGAGCTGTTTTTT
CASSPRSTGELFF
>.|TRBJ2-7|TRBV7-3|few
TGTGCCAGCAGCTGGACAGAGAACTCCTACGAGCAGTACTTC
CASSWTENSYEQYF
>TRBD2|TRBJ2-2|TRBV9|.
TGTGCCAGCAGCCCGTGGACTAGCGGGAACACCGGGGAGCTGTTTTTT
CASSPWTSGNTGELFF
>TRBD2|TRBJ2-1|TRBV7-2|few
TGTGCCAGCAGCTTCGGGACTAGCACTGAGCAGTTCTTC
CASSFGTSTEQFF
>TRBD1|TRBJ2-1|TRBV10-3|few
TGTGCCATCTCCGGGACAGGGGACTACAATGAGCAGTTCTTC
CAISGTGDYNEQFF
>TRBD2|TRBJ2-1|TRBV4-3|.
TGCGCCAGCAGCCAAGATTACGGCGGGAGGGTCTACAATGAGCAGTTCTTC
CASSQDYGGRVYNEQFF
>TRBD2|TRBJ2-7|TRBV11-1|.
TGTGCCAGCAGCTCTAGCGGGAGGCGGTCCTACGAGCAGTACTTC
CASSSSGRRSYEQYF
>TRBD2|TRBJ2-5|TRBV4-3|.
TGCGCCAGCAGCCAAGAGGCAAGCGGGAGGGCTGCGGAGACCCAGTACTTC
CASSQEASGRAAETQYF
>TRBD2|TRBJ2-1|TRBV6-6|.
TGTGCCAGCAGTTATCGACCGGGACTAGGTTCAGATGAGCAGTTCTTC
CASSYRPGLGSDEQFF
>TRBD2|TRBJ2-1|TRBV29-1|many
TGCAGCGTGAGGGAGTTAGCGGGAAGGACCTACAATGAGCAGTTCTTC
CSVRELAGRTYNEQFF
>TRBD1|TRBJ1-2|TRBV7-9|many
TGTGCCAGCAGCCCAGGACAGGGAAGAGATGGCTACACCTTC
CASSPGQGRDGYTF
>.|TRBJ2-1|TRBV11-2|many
TGTGCCAGCAGCTTACTTTTCAATGAGCAGTTCTTC
CASSLLFNEQFF
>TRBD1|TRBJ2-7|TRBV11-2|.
TGTGCCAGCAGCTTCGGACAGGGGATCTACGAGCAGTACTTC
CASSFGQGIYEQYF
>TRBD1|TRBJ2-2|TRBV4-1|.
TGCGCCAGCAGCCAAGAACGGGACAGTGGGGAGCTGTTTTTT
CASSQERDSGELFF
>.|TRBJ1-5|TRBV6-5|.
TGTGCCAGCCGACAAAATAGCAATCAGCCCCAGCATTTT
CASRQNSNQPQHF
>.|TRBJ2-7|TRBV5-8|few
TGTGCCAGCAGCTTGACGTCCGGTTTCGAGCAGTACTTC
CASSLTSGFEQYF
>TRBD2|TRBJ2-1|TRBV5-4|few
TGTGCCAGCAGCGTGGGACTAGCGGGAAGAAGCAATGAGCAGTTCTTC
CASSVGLAGRSNEQFF
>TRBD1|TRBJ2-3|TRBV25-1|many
TGTGCCAGCAGTGATACCGGGACAGGGGGCCGAGATACGCAGTATTTT
CASSDTGTGGRDTQYF
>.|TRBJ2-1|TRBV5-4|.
TGTGCCAGCAGCCAGACCGGGACTCTATACAATGAGCAGTTCTTC
CASSQTGTLYNEQFF
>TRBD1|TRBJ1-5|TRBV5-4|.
TGTGCCAGCAGCTTCGGTGGACAGGGGGATCAGCCCCAGCATTTT
CASSFGGQGDQPQHF
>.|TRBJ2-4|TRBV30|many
TGTGCCTTAGACAAGGAAATTCAGTACTTC
CALDKEIQYF
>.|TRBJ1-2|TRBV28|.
TGTGCCAGCAGCCTAGCTAACTATGGCTACACCTTC
CASSLANYGYTF
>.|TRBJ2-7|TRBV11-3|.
TGTGCCAGCAGCTCCTACGAGGCCTACGAGCAGTACTTC
CASSSYEAYEQYF
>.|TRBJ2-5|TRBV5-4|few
TGTGCCAGCACCCCCTCGGGCGGGATAGGTAGAGAGACCCAGTACTTC
CASTPSGGIGRETQYF
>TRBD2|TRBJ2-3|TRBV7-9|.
TGTGCCAGCAGCTCAACGGGACTAGACACAGATACGCAGTATTTT
CASSSTGLDTDTQYF
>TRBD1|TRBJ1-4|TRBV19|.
TGTGCCAGTACCGACAGGGATATGGGGATGAGTGAAAAACTGTTTTTT
CASTDRDMGMSEKLFF
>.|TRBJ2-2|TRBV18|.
TGTGCCAGCGGCCAGGACATCGCGAACACCGGGGAGCTGTTTTTT
CASGQDIANTGELFF
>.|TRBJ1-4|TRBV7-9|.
TGTGCCAGCAGCTTTAGGAGTACTAATGAAAAACTGTTTTTT
CASSFRSTNEKLFF
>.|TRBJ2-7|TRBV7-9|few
TGTGCCAGCAGCTTAGAAGGGGACGAGCAGTACTTC
CASSLEGDEQYF
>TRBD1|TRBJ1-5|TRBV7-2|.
TGTGCCAGCAGCCCCGGGACAGGGGTCCTTCAGCCCCAGCATTTT
CASSPGTGVLQPQHF
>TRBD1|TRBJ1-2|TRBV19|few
TGTGCCAGTAGTATGACAGGGCACTATGGCTACACCTTC
CASSMTGHYGYTF
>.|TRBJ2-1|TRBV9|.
TGTGCCAGCAGCGTAGTGGGAGGGGGGATAGGCCATGAGCAGTTCTTC
CASSVVGGGIGHEQFF
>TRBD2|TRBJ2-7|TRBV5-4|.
TGTGCCAGCAGCCTGGGACTAGCGGGAGGATACGAGCAGTACTTC
CASSLGLAGGYEQYF
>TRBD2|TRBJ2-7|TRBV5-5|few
TGTGCCAGCAGCTTGCAAGCGGGAGGGCCTTGGGAGCAGTACTTC
CASSLQAGGPWEQYF
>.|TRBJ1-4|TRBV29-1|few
TGCAGCGTTGTGCAGAATGAAAAACTGTTTTTT
CSVVQNEKLFF
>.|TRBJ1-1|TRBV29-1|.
TGCAGCGTTGAAGGTGGGAGGGGGAGAAACACTGAAGCTTTCTTT
CSVEGGRGRNTEAFF